A selection of T cell receptor beta chains follows, all from one sample in a study of T cells after yellow fever vaccination. TCRdb re-called the 5' RACE reads through MiXCR, storing one row per CDR3 protein. The sample carries more than 110,000 distinct CDR3 sequences, 5% to 8% recorded once. The sequencing here drew on CD4+ T cells sorted from PBMCs, taken 10 days after the yellow fever booster vaccination. These receptor sequences come from a man aged 30 to 45 who received the YFV17D yellow fever vaccine. CDR3s include the opening cysteine and the closing phenylalanine or tryptophan. D genes are given only for firm matches. Only some rows state a clone size, as once, few, many or a class for expanded clones.

clone_size,j_call,d_call,v_call,cdr3_aa,cdr3_nt
few,TRBJ2-3,TRBD1,TRBV27,CASSRGQISTDTQYF,TGTGCCAGCAGTCGGGGACAGATTAGCACAGATACGCAGTATTTT
many,TRBJ1-3,-,TRBV7-9,CASSLAPPGNTIYF,TGTGCCAGCAGCTTAGCTCCCCCTGGAAACACCATATATTTT
few,TRBJ1-4,-,TRBV7-2,CASSPQRGDFNEKLFF,TGTGCCAGCAGCCCCCAACGGGGAGACTTCAATGAAAAACTGTTTTTT
many,TRBJ1-1,TRBD1,TRBV4-3,CASSHRTGVEAFF,TGCGCCAGCAGCCACAGGACAGGGGTTGAAGCTTTCTTT
few,TRBJ2-1,-,TRBV28,CASSSGTGGKNEQFF,TGTGCCAGCAGTTCCGGGACTGGGGGTAAAAATGAGCAGTTCTTC
many,TRBJ2-7,TRBD2,TRBV12-3/TRBV12-4,CASRFGTSSDEQYF,TGTGCCAGCAGGTTCGGGACTAGTAGTGACGAGCAGTACTTC
many,TRBJ2-1,TRBD2,TRBV11-2,CASSFPTLTSGSGNEQFF,TGTGCCAGCAGCTTCCCAACGCTCACTAGCGGGAGTGGGAATGAGCAGTTCTTC
many,TRBJ2-2,TRBD2,TRBV19,CASTRTSITGELFF,TGTGCCAGTACCAGGACTAGCATCACCGGGGAGCTGTTTTTT
many,TRBJ1-5,TRBD1,TRBV6-2/TRBV6-3,CASSYGTGRGSYQPQHF,TGTGCCAGCAGTTACGGGACAGGGAGAGGTTCTTATCAGCCCCAGCATTTT
many,TRBJ2-2,-,TRBV10-1,CASSGGAGTGELFF,TGCGCCAGCAGTGGAGGGGCAGGCACCGGGGAGCTGTTTTTT
many,TRBJ2-7,TRBD1,TRBV10-3,CAISARGGQGSYEQYF,TGTGCCATCAGTGCCCGTGGGGGACAGGGCTCCTACGAGCAGTACTTC
many,TRBJ1-2,-,TRBV12-3/TRBV12-4,CASTAPRVSNYGYTF,TGTGCCAGCACCGCGCCGCGGGTTTCGAACTATGGCTACACCTTC
many,TRBJ2-7,TRBD2,TRBV6-1,CASSKTPSGRGPEQYF,TGTGCCAGCAGTAAGACCCCTAGCGGGAGAGGTCCCGAGCAGTACTTC
-,TRBJ1-1,-,TRBV11-2,CASSLVQGSSGRDTEAFF,TGTGCCAGCAGCTTAGTTCAGGGAAGTTCCGGTAGGGACACTGAAGCTTTCTTT